These 28 T cell receptor beta chains share one sample of origin, sequenced in a study of regulatory T cells in long-lasting Graves disease. According to the study, TCR beta libraries were built with iRepertoire HTBI primers and CDR3-region Arm-PCR. TCRdb reprocessed the multiplex PCR reads via MiXCR and lists one record per CDR3 protein. The sample contains hundreds of thousands of distinct CDR3 sequences, over 20% of which appear only once. The time point here: persistent/refractory GD, antithyroid drugs over 5 years with positive TRAb. Making the TCR library involved RNA that had been extracted from PBMCs. The source material was peripheral blood mononuclear cells (PBMCs), sampled when the disease was refractory, from a patient treated with antithyroid drugs. The receptors stem from a female donor with Graves disease.

The V call is TRBV14, the J call TRBJ2-2; 9 bases align to TRBD1. With V trimmed by 6 bases and J by 5 bases, 7 bases remained unmatched. Germline loops: CDR1 SGHDN, CDR2 FVKESK. The CDR3 is made up of 15 amino acids. The DNA for the CDR3 is TGTGCCAGCAGTCCCCTGGACAGGGGTACCGGGGAGCTGTTTTTT. Translated, it gives CASSPLDRGTGELFF.

This clonotype was counted ten times or more. The J gene is TRBJ1-1, the V gene TRBV12-3 or TRBV12-4; 10 positions match TRBD1. Trimming at V came to 4 bases and at J to 5 bases, leaving 7 bases not matched to a gene. The CDR3 totals 15 residues. This CDR3 reads CASSSPDRGETEAFF. The CDR3 region has the DNA TGTGCCAGCAGTTCGCCGGACAGGGGGGAGACTGAAGCTTTCTTT.

V usage is TRBV18 and J usage is TRBJ1-4, with D maybe TRBD1 (6 bases). The CDR3 has 14 residues. Germline V gives CDR1 KGHSH, CDR2 LQKENI. Trimming cost V 8 bases and J 2 bases, with 12 bases left between them. The chain's CDR3 is CASTSGATNEKLFF. The DNA of the CDR3 is TGTGCCAGCACCTCAGGGGCCACTAATGAAAAACTGTTTTTT.

The chain combines TRBV12-3 or TRBV12-4 with TRBJ1-1, with TRBD1 as a possible D gene (6 bases). V was pared by 3 bases and J by 4 bases, with 18 bases between. This CDR3 has 16 amino acids. CDR3 nucleotides: TGTGCCAGCAGTTTTAGGGCGGGGAGGGGGAGCACTGAAGCTTTCTTT. Translating gives CASSFRAGRGSTEAFF.

This clonotype appeared a few times. The rearrangement joins TRBV29-1 to TRBJ2-7; perhaps TRBD2 as D (7 bases). Trimming removed 3 bases from V and 5 bases from J, with 23 bases in between. The CDR3 has 16 amino acids. Germline CDR1 SQVTM, CDR2 ANQGSEA. CDR3 region: CSVEEGGGTDFHEQYF. The CDR3 DNA is TGCAGCGTTGAGGAGGGGGGGGGTACTGATTTCCACGAGCAGTACTTC.

The chain couples TRBV6-1 to TRBJ2-3, with D possibly being TRBD2 (5 bases). Per the germline V gene, CDR1 is MNHNS and CDR2 is SASEGT. This CDR3 contains 14 residues. Trimming took 6 bases from V and 4 from J, leaving 14 bases between them. CDR3 coding DNA: TGTGCCAGCAGAAGGACTCGTTCCTCAGATACGCAGTATTTT. Its protein product is CASRRTRSSDTQYF.

The V and J genes are TRBV5-1 and TRBJ2-2; TRBD2 aligns across 12 bases. V dropped 3 bases and J dropped 1; count of bases not matched to a gene: 1. This CDR3 has 16 residues. Germline CDR1 and CDR2: SGHRS and YFSETQ. The CDR3 is CASSSTSGRNTGELFF. In nucleotides, the CDR3 is TGCGCCAGCAGCTCGACTAGCGGGAGGAACACCGGGGAGCTGTTTTTT.

This clonotype has a count of ten or more. This chain uses TRBV15 with TRBJ1-4; no reliable D call. The V gene lost 1 base and the J gene lost 8 bases, with 17 bases spanning the gap. This CDR3 region has 16 residues. Germline V gene data show CDR1 as LNHNV and CDR2 as YYDKDF (reference sequence). CDR3 amino acids: CATSRARQSNREKLFF. The CDR3 DNA reads as TGTGCCACCAGCAGAGCCCGACAATCAAATAGGGAAAAACTGTTTTTT.

This clonotype was counted between two and nine times. The rearrangement links TRBV20-1 to TRBJ1-5, with D perhaps TRBD1 (5 bases). The CDR3 is 14 amino acids. Per the germline V gene, CDR1 is DFQATT and CDR2 is SNEGSKA (reference sequence). V was clipped by 5 bases and J by 4 bases, with 15 bases between them. The DNA of the CDR3 is TGCAGTGCTGTACCGGGACCGAGGAATCAGCCCCAGCATTTT. Its translation: CSAVPGPRNQPQHF.

The table lists this clonotype with many counts. The chain is built from TRBV12-3 or TRBV12-4 and TRBJ2-2, with 9 positions matching TRBD2. The CDR3 runs 14 residues. V shed 6 bases, J shed 2 bases, and the junction held 1 base outside the gene matches. The CDR3 region is CASRGTSNTGELFF. The CDR3 DNA sequence: TGTGCCAGCAGGGGGACTAGCAACACCGGGGAGCTGTTTTTT.

This clonotype has a count of ten or more. This sequence joins TRBV2 and TRBJ2-5; TRBD1 is a possible D gene (5 bases). Trimming removed 1 base from V and 4 bases from J, with 13 bases in between. CDR1 is SNHLY and CDR2 is FYNNEI in the germline V gene. The CDR3 extends over 15 amino acids. CDR3 residues: CASSEGQGKLETQYF. For the CDR3, the DNA is TGTGCCAGCAGTGAAGGGCAGGGAAAGTTAGAGACCCAGTACTTC.

This clonotype appeared a few times. The V and J genes are TRBV7-9 and TRBJ2-1, with D unresolved. Germline V gives CDR1 SEHNR, CDR2 FQNEAQ (reference sequence). V was trimmed by 1 base and J by 6 bases, leaving 7 bases between them. This CDR3 is 13 amino acids long. This CDR3 is CASSLVLLNEQFF. The CDR3, as DNA: TGTGCCAGCAGCTTAGTCTTGCTCAATGAGCAGTTCTTC.

Notes on this clonotype: One end of the junction is discordant with germline, which a read error may explain. The chain employs TRBV7-7 and TRBJ2-5, with unresolved D. The CDR3 loop spans 14 amino acids. Germline values: CDR1 SSHAT, CDR2 FNYEAQ (reference sequence). This chain's CDR3 is CASSLGDESETQYF. DNA for the CDR3: TGTGCTAGCAGCTTAGGCGATGAGTCAGAGACCCAGTACTTC.

This clonotype was recorded at least ten times. V usage is TRBV7-8 and J usage is TRBJ2-7; 10 bases match TRBD1. CDR1 SGHVS and CDR2 FQNEAQ come from the germline V gene. The CDR3 is 15 residues long. Germline trimming cut 5 bases from V and 4 bases from J; bases unmatched to any gene: 8. The CDR3 DNA reads TGTGCCAGCAGCGATCGTACGGGACAGGGGTACGAGCAGTACTTC. Protein product: CASSDRTGQGYEQYF.

The V and J genes are TRBV5-1 and TRBJ2-7; 7 bases map to TRBD1. The CDR3 sequence is 14 residues long. Trimming cost V 2 bases and J 4 bases; bases outside gene matches: 6. Looked up from germline, CDR1 is SGHRS and CDR2 is YFSETQ. The CDR3: CASSFTGAGYEQYF. CDR3 DNA sequence: TGCGCCAGCAGCTTCACAGGGGCCGGTTACGAGCAGTACTTC.

Many counts were recorded for this clonotype. CDR3 protein: CASSLNLPGPMTLAKNIQYF. The CDR3 DNA is TGTGCCAGCAGTTTGAATCTACCGGGACCCATGACTCTAGCCAAAAACATTCAGTACTTC. The V and J genes are TRBV28 and TRBJ2-4, with D perhaps assigned TRBD1 or TRBD2 (5 bases each). The CDR3 contains 20 residues. The V end lost 3 bases, the J end lost 0 bases, and 24 bases lay between the germline ends. The germline gives CDR1 MDHEN, CDR2 SYDVKM.

This clonotype was recorded a few times. The rearrangement links TRBV12-3 or TRBV12-4 to TRBJ1-3; D is unresolved. V was trimmed by 6 bases and J by 3 bases, leaving 18 bases between them. The CDR3 loop spans 16 amino acids. The CDR3 protein is CASSPEGSTLGNTIYF. CDR3 coding DNA: TGTGCCAGCAGCCCCGAGGGCTCCACCCTTGGAAACACCATATATTTT.

About this clonotype: A much larger clone lies one base from this, so it may be a read error. The chain uses TRBV7-3 and TRBJ1-1; the match to TRBD1 covers 7 bases. Trimming removed 2 bases from V and 7 bases from J; junction bases left unmatched: 4. Germline V gives CDR1 SGHTA, CDR2 FQGTGA. The CDR3 extends over 13 amino acids. The chain's CDR3 is CASSLSDRLEAFF. The CDR3 bases are TGTGCCAGCAGCTTATCGGACAGGCTTGAAGCTTTCTTT.

The CDR3 DNA follows: TGCGCCAGCAGCCTCGAGGGAGCCGCCTACAATGAGCAGTTCTTC. Amino acid sequence: CASSLEGAAYNEQFF. The genes are TRBV5-1 and TRBJ2-1; perhaps TRBD2 as D (5 bases). CDR3 length equals 15 residues. V was cut by 4 bases and J by 2 bases, with 13 bases left in between. Germline CDR1 is SGHRS and CDR2 is YFSETQ.

This clonotype was detected a few times. V usage is TRBV28 and J usage is TRBJ2-5; 7 bases map to TRBD2. J gave up 8 bases and V 10 bases, and 16 bases lay outside the gene matches. The CDR3 is 14 residues long. In germline, CDR1 is MDHEN, CDR2 SYDVKM. In DNA, the CDR3 is TGTGCCACACTCCCGGCGGGGGTCCAGGCTACCCAGTACTTC. This gives the protein CATLPAGVQATQYF.

There are many counts of this clonotype. V usage is TRBV7-8 and J usage is TRBJ1-4, with D possibly TRBD1 on 5 matching bases. Germline CDR1 is SGHVS and CDR2 is FQNEAQ. The length of the CDR3 is 14 residues. Trimming left V 1 base short and J 4 bases short, with 7 bases between. CDR3 sequence (DNA): TGTGCCAGCAGCTTAGGGGGGTATAATGAAAAACTGTTTTTT. It specifies CASSLGGYNEKLFF.

This clonotype was detected ten times or more. The chain has TRBV28 and TRBJ1-5; no clear D gene. CDR3 length: 14 residues. The V gene's germline CDR1 is MDHEN and CDR2 SYDVKM. Trimming removed 5 bases from V and 5 bases from J, with 13 bases in between. The CDR3 DNA follows: TGTGCCAGCAGTCCGTCCCTATTTGATCAGCCCCAGCATTTT. Translated: CASSPSLFDQPQHF.

This clonotype turned up a few times. The chain employs TRBV30 and TRBJ2-7; a possible D gene is TRBD2 (6 bases). The CDR3 sequence is 17 residues long. Deletions cut 2 bases from V and 5 bases from J, with 25 bases between. Germline V gene lookup returns CDR1 GTSNPN and CDR2 SVGIG (reference sequence). Here the CDR3 DNA reads TGTGCCTGGAGTCAGGCCGCCTGGCGGGAAGGAACCCACGAGCAGTACTTC. This gives the protein CAWSQAAWREGTHEQYF.

The sample holds many counts of this clonotype. The chain recombines TRBV7-3 with TRBJ2-5, with TRBD1 matching 9 bases. CDR3 length: 14 residues. V lost 4 bases, J lost 3 bases, and 3 bases stayed unmatched. From germline, CDR1 is SGHTA and CDR2 FQGTGA. The CDR3 DNA reads as TGTGCCAGCAGCTGGACAGGGGTGGAAGAGACCCAGTACTTC. Its protein is CASSWTGVEETQYF. Combining the CDR3 with reference TRBV7-3 and TRBJ2-5 gives the whole variable domain GAGVSQTPSNKVTEKGKYVELRCDPISGHTALYWYRQSLGQGPEFLIYFQGTGAADDSGLPNDRFFAVRPEGSVSTLKIQRTERGDSAVYLCASSWTGVEETQYFGPGTRLLVL.

Worth noting for this clonotype: A read error may be the cause here, since a much bigger clone is one base away. V usage is TRBV6-1 and J usage is TRBJ2-7; 9 nucleotides align to TRBD2. This CDR3 has 14 residues. CDR1 MNHNS and CDR2 SASEGT come from the germline V gene. V lost 8 bases and J lost 2; bases outside the gene matches: 7. CDR3 sequence: CASRTGTSTYEQYF. In nucleotides, the CDR3 is TGTGCCAGCCGGACCGGGACTAGCACCTACGAGCAGTACTTC.

This clonotype was counted between two and nine times. The chain combines TRBV20-1 with TRBJ2-7; 7 bases align to TRBD1. The trim removed 6 bases at V and 6 bases at J, leaving 14 bases unmatched. CDR3 length: 14 residues. CDR1 DFQATT and CDR2 SNEGSKA come from the germline V gene (reference sequence). CDR3 DNA: TGCAGTGCACAACACCGGGACAGCCCGTTCGAGCAGTACTTC. Its protein is CSAQHRDSPFEQYF.

This clonotype has a handful of counts. The chain is built from TRBV20-1 and TRBJ1-3; D is unresolved. This CDR3 is 11 amino acids long. V was pared by 3 bases and J by 0 bases, with 0 bases between. Germline V gives CDR1 DFQATT, CDR2 SNEGSKA (reference sequence). The CDR3 region is CSASSGNTIYF. As DNA, the CDR3 is TGCAGTGCTAGCTCTGGAAACACCATATATTTT.

This clonotype occurred a few times. The chain couples TRBV5-1 to TRBJ2-2, with 9 bases matching TRBD1. From germline, CDR1 is SGHRS and CDR2 YFSETQ. V lost 0 bases and J lost 3; bases outside the gene matches: 12. This CDR3 has 19 amino acids. CDR3 residues: CASSLDWTRQGEDTGELFF. The CDR3 DNA reads as TGCGCCAGCAGCTTGGACTGGACAAGACAGGGGGAGGACACCGGGGAGCTGTTTTTT.